The 29 T cell receptor beta chains presented below share a single source sample, sequenced in a study of blood T cell repertoires in COVID-19. Assay used: immunoSEQ multiplex PCR; TCRdb lists only in-frame clones, some missing. The profile covers more than 85,000 clones, with around 76% appearing a single time and approximately 19% taken by the ten largest. The source material was peripheral blood. The receptors stem from a woman in her 70s with acute or convalescent COVID-19.

V gene TRBV6-2 or TRBV6-3 combines with J gene TRBJ1-1; weak D call: TRBD1 (5 bases). Trimming took off 2 bases at V and 4 bases at J, with 11 bases between the two ends. This CDR3 contains 14 residues. CDR1 is MNHEY and CDR2 is SVGEGT in the germline V gene. CDR3 sequence: CASSYARQGTEAFF. The CDR3 nucleotides are TGTGCCAGCAGTTACGCGCGGCAGGGCACTGAAGCTTTCTTT.

V gene TRBV10-3 combines with J gene TRBJ1-5; 7 bases line up with TRBD1. J was trimmed by 0 bases and V by 11 bases; bases with no gene match: 4. CDR3 length equals 13 residues. Looked up from germline, CDR1 is ENHRY and CDR2 is SYGVKD. The CDR3, as DNA: TGTGCCGTTGGGACAGATAGCAATCAGCCCCAGCATTTT. Amino acid sequence: CAVGTDSNQPQHF.

The chain recombines TRBV7-2 with TRBJ2-3; 8 positions agree with TRBD2. The CDR3 is 15 residues long. Germline lookup yields CDR1 SGHTA and CDR2 FQGNSA. J was trimmed by 2 bases and V by 3 bases; bases with no gene match: 4. CDR3 bases: TGTGCCAGCAGCTTCTCGGGGGGGCCCACAGATACGCAGTATTTT. This encodes CASSFSGGPTDTQYF.

The rearrangement uses TRBV27 and TRBJ2-7, with 10 bases aligning to TRBD1. Germline lookup yields CDR1 MNHEY and CDR2 SMNVEV (reference sequence). V was clipped by 6 bases and J by 5 bases; unmatched bases: 7. The CDR3 loop spans 14 amino acids. In DNA form, the CDR3 reads TGTGCCAGCAGCTTCCGGGACAGGGGCCACGAGCAGTACTTC. Translated, it gives CASSFRDRGHEQYF.

This rearrangement joins TRBV6-5 to TRBJ1-1, with TRBD1 matching 7 bases. Germline V gene data show CDR1 as MNHEY and CDR2 as SVGAGI. V was pared by 5 bases and J by 1 base, with 4 bases of the junction left unmatched. The CDR3 consists of 14 residues. The CDR3 sequence: CASSNYRGNTEAFF. The CDR3 nucleotides are TGTGCCAGCAGTAATTACAGGGGGAACACTGAAGCTTTCTTT.

The chain is built from TRBV5-5 and TRBJ1-5, with D tentatively TRBD1 (5 bases). The CDR3 sequence is 14 residues long. In germline, CDR1 is SGHKS, CDR2 YYEKEE (reference sequence). The V gene lost 0 bases and the J gene lost 6 bases, with 10 bases spanning the gap. This chain's CDR3 is CASSLVGDTQPQHF. DNA of the CDR3: TGTGCCAGCAGCTTGGTAGGGGATACTCAGCCCCAGCATTTT.

The chain joins TRBV6-2 or TRBV6-3 to TRBJ1-6; 10 nucleotides match TRBD1. V trimming: 5 bases; J trimming: 8 bases; junction bases outside the gene matches: 9. The CDR3 has 16 residues. In germline, CDR1 is MNHEY, CDR2 SVGEGT. The CDR3 bases are TGTGCCAGCAGTATCCCCCGGGACAGGGGTGATTCACCCCTCCACTTT. It codes for CASSIPRDRGDSPLHF.

Only a few counts were recorded for this clone. The chain is built from TRBV5-6 and TRBJ1-2; 8 nucleotides agree with TRBD1. V dropped 4 bases and J dropped 2; count of bases not matched to a gene: 7. Per germline, CDR1 SGHDT and CDR2 YYEEEE. The CDR3 contains 15 residues. This CDR3 is CASSPNRGGNYGYTF. CDR3 nucleotide sequence: TGTGCCAGCAGCCCCAACAGGGGGGGAAACTATGGCTACACCTTC. The full variable domain, with the rest looked up from reference TRBV5-6 and TRBJ1-2, is DAGVTQSPTHLIKTRGQQVTLRCSPKSGHDTVSWYQQALGQGPQFIFQYYEEEERQRGNFPDRFSGHQFPNYSSELNVNALLLGDSALYLCASSPNRGGNYGYTFGSGTRLTVV.

This clone was counted a few times. The chain carries TRBV6-1 and TRBJ1-2; maybe TRBD1 (5 bases). The CDR3 covers 14 residues. Per the germline V gene, CDR1 is MNHNS and CDR2 is SASEGT. V lost 2 bases, J lost 4 bases, and 11 bases lay in between. The CDR3 here is CASSEWGGFYGYTF. In DNA, the CDR3 is TGTGCCAGCAGTGAATGGGGCGGATTCTATGGCTACACCTTC.

This chain joins TRBV19 and TRBJ2-1; D perhaps matches TRBD1 (7 bases). The CDR3 totals 14 residues. The germline gives CDR1 LNHDA, CDR2 SQIVND (reference sequence). Trimming stripped 7 bases from V and 2 bases from J, with 12 bases between. CDR3 sequence reads: CASNQGGPYNEQFF. In DNA form, the CDR3 reads TGTGCCAGTAACCAGGGGGGCCCCTACAATGAGCAGTTCTTC.

The chain combines TRBV10-1 with TRBJ2-1, with D maybe TRBD1 (5 bases). Trimming took off 2 bases at V and 3 bases at J, with 5 bases between the two ends. This CDR3 comprises 13 residues. Germline V gives CDR1 WNHNN, CDR2 SYGVQD (reference sequence). This CDR3 reads CASSEDSYNEQFF. Here the CDR3 DNA reads TGCGCCAGCAGTGAGGACAGCTACAATGAGCAGTTCTTC.

The table lists this clone with a count of one. The chain employs TRBV11-2 and TRBJ2-1; D gene uncertain. Trimming cost V 2 bases and J 0 bases, with 20 bases left between them. Germline V gene sequence: CDR1 SGHAT, CDR2 FQNNGV. This CDR3 region has 19 residues. CDR3 in amino acids: CASSLLSATIISSYNEQFF. The DNA of the CDR3 is TGTGCCAGCAGCTTACTAAGCGCCACCATTATTAGCTCCTACAATGAGCAGTTCTTC.

V usage is TRBV11-2 and J usage is TRBJ1-1; 8 nucleotides match TRBD1. This CDR3 is built from 15 residues. V shed 4 bases and J 3 bases; nucleotides not matched to a gene: 7. The V gene's germline CDR1 is SGHAT and CDR2 FQNNGV. For the CDR3, the DNA is TGTGCCAGCAGCTATGACAGGGGCAAGTACACTGAAGCTTTCTTT. Amino acids: CASSYDRGKYTEAFF.

This chain joins TRBV6-5 and TRBJ2-3; D possibly corresponds to TRBD1 (5 bases). Trimming took 0 bases from V and 2 from J, leaving 12 bases between them. Germline assignment: CDR1 MNHEY and CDR2 SVGAGI. The CDR3 covers 16 residues. Here the CDR3 reads CASSYSTAGSTDTQYF. Here the CDR3 DNA reads TGTGCCAGCAGTTACTCGACTGCAGGGTCCACAGATACGCAGTATTTT.

V gene TRBV7-8 combines with J gene TRBJ1-3, with 7 bases lining up with TRBD1. Looked up from germline, CDR1 is SGHVS and CDR2 is FQNEAQ. The length of the CDR3 is 16 residues. The V and J ends lost 0 bases and 3 bases, in that order; junction bases with no gene match: 5. The CDR3 nucleotides read TGTGCCAGCAGCTTAGCGGAGACAGGGAATGGAAACACCATATATTTT. This encodes CASSLAETGNGNTIYF.

V usage is TRBV19 and J usage is TRBJ1-5; D unresolved. V gave up 10 bases and J gave up 6 bases, with 16 bases separating them. The germline V gene encodes CDR1 LNHDA and CDR2 SQIVND (reference sequence). This CDR3 is built from 13 residues. CDR3 in amino acids: CATDSGPIQPQHF. The CDR3, as DNA: TGTGCCACCGATTCCGGTCCAATTCAGCCCCAGCATTTT.

The genes are TRBV10-2 and TRBJ1-5; D uncertain. The CDR3 is made up of 13 amino acids. V gave up 2 bases and J gave up 6 bases, with 8 bases separating them. Germline V gene data show CDR1 as WSHSY and CDR2 as SAAADI. CDR3 protein: CASSELGGQPQHF. The CDR3 nucleotides read TGCGCCAGCAGTGAGCTCGGAGGTCAGCCCCAGCATTTT.

The chain combines TRBV24-1 with TRBJ1-2, with D possibly being TRBD1 (6 bases). The CDR3 runs to 12 residues. The V and J ends lost 3 bases and 7 bases respectively, with 8 bases between them. CDR1 and CDR2 from the germline V gene are KGHDR and SFDVKD. Here the CDR3 reads CATSDEGVGYTF. The DNA for the CDR3 is TGTGCCACCAGTGATGAGGGGGTTGGCTACACCTTC.

The chain uses TRBV18 and TRBJ2-3, with D hard to call. Deletions cut 6 bases from V and 3 bases from J, with 7 bases between. The germline V gene has CDR1 KGHSH and CDR2 LQKENI. The CDR3 has 12 residues. The CDR3 DNA sequence: TGTGCCAGCTCTCTCAGGACAGATACGCAGTATTTT. Amino acids: CASSLRTDTQYF.

The J gene is TRBJ2-1, the V gene TRBV4-3, with D possibly TRBD2 on 7 matching bases. The CDR3 runs to 16 residues. With 2 bases removed from V and 8 bases from J, the gap between germline ends came to 19 bases. The germline CDR1 and CDR2 sequences are LGHNA and YSLEER. CDR3 sequence (DNA): TGCGCCAGCAGCCAAACACCGGGGGGCTTAGGCCATGAGCAGTTCTTC. Amino acids: CASSQTPGGLGHEQFF.

The chain employs TRBV7-9 and TRBJ1-1, with 7 bases matching TRBD1. CDR3 length equals 16 residues. Germline V gene lookup returns CDR1 SEHNR and CDR2 FQNEAQ (reference sequence). J was trimmed by 4 bases and V by 4 bases; bases with no gene match: 12. DNA of the CDR3: TGTGCCAGCAGCTCAGCCACAGGGGCTGGAGGCACTGAAGCTTTCTTT. Its translation is CASSSATGAGGTEAFF.

The V gene is TRBV4-1, the J gene TRBJ2-6, with D unresolved. V was cut by 0 bases and J by 10 bases, with 10 bases left in between. Germline CDR1 reads MGHRA; CDR2 reads YSYEKL. The CDR3 has 14 amino acids. DNA for the CDR3: TGCGCCAGCAGCCAAGATTTTATGCGGAACGTCCTGACTTTC. It encodes CASSQDFMRNVLTF.

The chain is built from TRBV5-1 and TRBJ2-7, with TRBD1 as a possible D gene (5 bases). The CDR3 sequence is 15 residues long. Germline V gives CDR1 SGHRS, CDR2 YFSETQ. Trimming took 3 bases from V and 6 from J, leaving 19 bases between them. CDR3 loop: CASSYFDSSPGEQYF. The CDR3 nucleotides read TGCGCCAGCAGCTATTTCGACAGCTCTCCGGGCGAGCAGTACTTC.

The table lists this clone with a few counts. V usage is TRBV24-1 and J usage is TRBJ2-6; 9 nucleotides line up with TRBD1. The CDR3 loop spans 18 amino acids. J was trimmed by 0 bases and V by 8 bases; bases with no gene match: 10. Per germline, CDR1 KGHDR and CDR2 SFDVKD. The CDR3: CATTDPGQGLSGANVLTF. As DNA, the CDR3 is TGTGCCACCACGGACCCGGGACAGGGACTCTCTGGGGCCAACGTCCTGACTTTC.

The chain uses TRBV30 and TRBJ1-4; D remains unclear. The CDR3 covers 14 residues. Deletions cut 0 bases from V and 7 bases from J, with 12 bases between. Germline-derived CDR1 and CDR2 are GTSNPN and SVGIG (reference sequence). In DNA form, the CDR3 reads TGTGCCTGGAGTGTACAGAGTGTGGGTGAAAAACTGTTTTTT. Its protein product is CAWSVQSVGEKLFF.

The rearrangement links TRBV28 to TRBJ1-2, with 7 nucleotides matching TRBD1. The germline V gene encodes CDR1 MDHEN and CDR2 SYDVKM. The CDR3 is 16 residues long. V lost 3 bases and J lost 4; bases outside the gene matches: 11. DNA for the CDR3: TGTGCCAGCAGTTTCGGGACAACAGGGGCCACCTATGGCTACACCTTC. Translation gives CASSFGTTGATYGYTF.

The V gene is TRBV19, the J gene TRBJ2-1; 11 nucleotides match TRBD1. With V trimmed by 5 bases and J by 7 bases, 4 bases remained unmatched. This CDR3 has 14 amino acids. CDR1 and CDR2 (germline): LNHDA, SQIVND (reference sequence). CDR3 in DNA: TGTGCCAGTAGTCCATGGGACAGGGGGAATGAGCAGTTCTTC. Protein sequence: CASSPWDRGNEQFF.

The rearrangement uses TRBV5-6 and TRBJ2-1; D might be TRBD2 (7 bases). Trimming stripped 3 bases from V and 2 bases from J, with 15 bases between. Germline CDR1 reads SGHDT; CDR2 reads YYEEEE. This CDR3 is 16 amino acids long. CDR3 DNA sequence: TGTGCCAGCAGCTGGAGGGGGGGGCCTACCTACAATGAGCAGTTCTTC. Amino acid sequence: CASSWRGGPTYNEQFF. The variable domain in full, with the rest retrieved from reference TRBV5-6 and TRBJ2-1, is DAGVTQSPTHLIKTRGQQVTLRCSPKSGHDTVSWYQQALGQGPQFIFQYYEEEERQRGNFPDRFSGHQFPNYSSELNVNALLLGDSALYLCASSWRGGPTYNEQFFGPGTRLTVL.

J is TRBJ1-3 and V is TRBV2; D not certain. V gave up 5 bases and J gave up 0 bases, with 8 bases separating them. The germline V gene encodes CDR1 SNHLY and CDR2 FYNNEI. The length of the CDR3 is 14 residues. Written as DNA, the CDR3 is TGTGCCAGCAGTACAGCAAGCTCTGGAAACACCATATATTTT. This codes for CASSTASSGNTIYF. The complete variable domain, with remaining parts taken from reference TRBV2 and TRBJ1-3, reads EPEVTQTPSHQVTQMGQEVILRCVPISNHLYFYWYRQILGQKVEFLVSFYNNEISEKSEIFDDQFSVERPDGSNFTLKIRSTKLEDSAMYFCASSTASSGNTIYFGEGSWLTVV.